The present entry profiles one T cell receptor (beta chain) with its context. There is no known antigen for this receptor. Base qualities were left out, and no much larger clone turns up one base away. Separate amplification of TCR alpha and beta chain libraries was performed from the second PCR step onward. The CMV status of each donor was determined by measuring IFNgamma production from CD4+ T cells after fresh PBMCs had been stimulated overnight with CMV viral lysate. Miltenyi beads were used first to positively select CD4 T cells, and CD8 T cells were then positively selected from the CD4-negative fraction. After staining for CD3, CD4, CD8, CD45RA, CD27 and a live/dead dye, cells were sorted on a BD Aria II into four subsets based on CD45RA and CD27. Blood was obtained from a few healthy volunteers, and the blood from each volunteer was fractionated into CD4 and CD8 T cells and subsequently into four differentiation subsets. Roughly 120 ml of peripheral blood was collected from each donor, and PBMC were isolated by Ficoll-Paque PLUS density-gradient centrifugation. After sorting, cells were lysed in RLT buffer, RNA was extracted using a Qiagen RNeasy kit, and the extracted RNA was stored at -80 degrees C.

Libraries were built with UMI-ligation and nested PCR. An equimolar mix of two oligonucleotides covering both TRBC1 and TRBC2 was used as the beta constant-region primer. Four rounds of PCR, combining the SP2 primer with nested alpha and beta constant-region primers, were used to amplify the ligated cDNA. A single-stranded oligonucleotide bearing the SP2 primer plus a 12-nucleotide UMI was ligated onto the 3' end of the cDNA by T4 RNA ligase 1. Incubation of the ligation reaction lasted about 20-25 hours at 16 degrees C. PCR2 was typically performed as a SYBR Green qPCR and was stopped at a predetermined threshold so that over-amplification was prevented. All purifications after the first were performed with Agencourt AMPure XP magnetic beads. Library amounts were measured by Qubit and library quality was assessed on a TapeStation, where the main peak was expected at around 650 bp. Pooled libraries were sequenced on an Illumina MiSeq using v2 2x251 paired-end kits, and typically roughly 1-2.2 million reads were obtained per sample. Each sample's library went into the pool at 4 to 4.5 nM, and roughly 4.5-7.5% PhiX was added to help with cluster recognition. As for the original processing: Using tag matching that tolerated one base-pair mismatch, Decombinator assigned V and J genes to FASTQ reads that had been processed by Demultiplexor. Collapsinator relied on UMIs to fix sequencing errors as well as frequency errors caused by PCR heterogeneity. TCRs were translated and CDR3s were extracted from the conserved cysteine to the FGXG phenylalanine by CDR3Translator, with non-productive sequences being flagged. Gini, Shannon entropy and inverse Simpson indices were calculated on repertoires subsampled to equal numbers of UMI-defined TCRs. Power-law fits to clonotype abundance distributions were performed by maximum likelihood within the linear range. On one naive CD8 sample, the pipeline and MIGEC gave similar UMI counts, unique TCR numbers and clonal distributions. One analysis removed from the naive repertoire any naive TCRs that were also present in any memory subset from the same donor. A set of several thousand CMV-associated CDR3 sequences, compiled from VDJdb and a published dataset, was used to search the repertoires. Clones were called with MiXCR by TCRdb after fastp trimmed the public reads at Q25, and only in-frame beta chains were retained. Records with the same CDR3 protein are collapsed into one entry carrying the most frequent genes and DNA. TCRdb's processing, not the study's, gives the V and J calls here. This sample is represented by 90,000 to 120,000 distinct CDR3 sequences; 14% of them were singletons. Jointly, the top ten make up approximately 2.6% of the sample.

This record belongs to a study of naive and memory T cell subsets (TCRdb year 2017). Regarding the research as a whole: The study applied an open-source, UMI-based TCR alpha and beta sequencing pipeline to sorted naive and memory peripheral blood T cell subsets. RNA was DNase-treated and reverse transcribed with TCR constant-region primers, mostly using SuperScript III. The results of the functional CMV T cell responses matched the IgG serology results in every case. Broad study findings and their caveats: The abundance of TCRs followed a power law with an exponent that differed between naive and memory subsets yet stayed consistent across the three individuals. Following error correction, more than 95% of naive TCR sequences occurred only once, which made naive abundance distributions much steeper than those of memory subsets. Each clonotype was defined as a single alpha or beta chain sequence rather than as a paired alpha/beta receptor. A few larger clonotypes were present in naive repertoires, especially CD8 naive repertoires, and these clonotypes were possibly memory cells re-expressing CD45RA. RNA-based TCR counts may be influenced by expression changes linked to T cell activation and differentiation. In both CD4 and CD8 cells, going from naive through CM, EM and EMRA, the Gini index went up while Shannon and inverse Simpson diversity went down. The repertoire findings for the naive and memory subsets could not be validated, as no ground truth was available.

As encoded in the germline V gene, CDR1 is KGHDR while CDR2 is SFDVKD. Including cysteine and phenylalanine, the CDR3 has 19 amino acids. The entry retains the CDR3 DNA only, 57 bases that are in frame from base 1. V has 4 bases trimmed and J has 0 bases trimmed; junction bases matching no gene number 9. Recombination joined TRBV24-1 with TRBJ2-6, and 9 junction bases match TRBD1. The sample consisted of naive CD8+ T cells from blood. The cell subset or site label corresponds to: naive T cells, CD45RA high CD27+. This TCR came from a human donor in good health. The nucleotide sequence is TGTGCCACCAGTGACGCCGGGACAGGGCACCCCTCTGGGGCCAACGTCCTGACTTTC. Translated, it gives CATSDAGTGHPSGANVLTF.